These 14 T cell receptor beta chains share one sample of origin, sequenced in a study of cytomegalovirus exposure and HLA in healthy donors. PCR amplification relied on 60 Vbeta primers (plus 13 Jbeta primers). Sequencing was performed with immunoSEQ multiplex PCR; in TCRdb, only in-frame clones are kept and a portion is missing. Of about 190,000 clones in the sample, around 80% are singletons; the top ten hold 0.95% to 1.5%. The sequenced sample was PBMCs. These receptors were obtained from a boy younger than 10 in good health and CMV-seronegative.

The chain couples TRBV10-3 to TRBJ1-1; the D gene is possibly TRBD1 (5 bases). Between the trimmed V and J ends, which lost 0 bases and 2 bases, there was a span of 10 bases. CDR1 is ENHRY, CDR2 SYGVKD, per germline. The CDR3 has 15 amino acids. CDR3 in DNA: TGTGCCATCAGTGAGTCCGCAGGGCAAAACACTGAAGCTTTCTTT. Translation gives CAISESAGQNTEAFF.

The chain recombines TRBV6-5 with TRBJ1-2; D is ambiguous. CDR3 length: 14 amino acids. Germline V gene sequence: CDR1 MNHEY, CDR2 SVGAGI. Trimming took off 6 bases at V and 4 bases at J, with 15 bases between the two ends. The CDR3 is CASRRDGLSYGYTF. In DNA form, the CDR3 reads TGTGCCAGCAGACGAGATGGACTGAGCTATGGCTACACCTTC.

The rearrangement links TRBV21-1 to TRBJ2-5; TRBD1, as called in the table, went unchecked against the DNA. TRBV21-1 constitutes a pseudogene. This CDR3 spans 16 amino acids. The CDR3 spells CASSSAGRPLRETQYF. The CDR3 coding sequence is TGTGCCAGCAGCAGCGCAGGTCGCCCTCTCCGAGAGACCCAGTACTTC.

The chain uses TRBV7-9 and TRBJ1-6; 7 positions agree with TRBD1. Germline lookup yields CDR1 SEHNR and CDR2 FQNEAQ (reference sequence). Trimming removed 5 bases from V and 7 bases from J; junction bases left unmatched: 8. This CDR3 region has 15 residues. CDR3 in amino acids: CASSLTGTANSPLHF. DNA of the CDR3: TGTGCCAGCAGCCTAACCGGGACAGCCAATTCACCCCTCCACTTT.

This chain joins TRBV6-5 and TRBJ2-3; 8 bases agree with TRBD1. Trimming at V came to 10 bases and at J to 4 bases, leaving 10 bases not matched to a gene. This CDR3 spans 14 amino acids. The germline gives CDR1 MNHEY, CDR2 SVGAGI. The CDR3 loop reads CATTGQGRPDTQYF. CDR3 DNA sequence: TGTGCCACCACCGGACAGGGTAGGCCAGATACGCAGTATTTT.

This clone was found a few times. The V and J genes are TRBV7-6 and TRBJ2-3, with D possibly being TRBD2 (6 bases). The ends were cut back, 4 bases at V and 7 bases at J, with 18 bases in the middle. The CDR3 contains 15 residues. Germline V gene sequence: CDR1 SGHVS, CDR2 FNYEAQ. The CDR3 loop is CASSWGDVPSNTQYF. CDR3 nucleotides: TGTGCCAGCAGCTGGGGGGACGTCCCTAGTAATACGCAGTATTTT.

This chain connects TRBV6-1 to TRBJ2-4, with 12 bases identical to TRBD2. The CDR3 extends over 15 amino acids. V was clipped by 1 base and J by 9 bases; unmatched bases: 4. From germline, CDR1 is MNHNS and CDR2 SASEGT. The CDR3 DNA is TGTGCCAGCAGTGAAGTGACTAGCGGGGGTGGCATTCAGTACTTC. It translates to CASSEVTSGGGIQYF.

The chain carries TRBV21-1 and TRBJ1-3. TRBV21-1 is a documented pseudogene. The CDR3 extends over 15 amino acids. CDR3 sequence reads: CASKSASLSGNTIYF. The CDR3 nucleotides read TGTGCCAGCAAAAGTGCGTCCTTGTCTGGAAACACCATATATTTT.

This clone turned up a few times. This rearrangement joins TRBV10-2 to TRBJ2-7, with 7 bases aligning to TRBD2. This CDR3 is built from 15 residues. From germline, CDR1 is WSHSY and CDR2 SAAADI. The ends lost 2 bases at V and 3 bases at J; junction bases unmatched: 7. CDR3 coding DNA: TGCGCCAGCAGTGAGATCCCGACTAGCATCTACGAGCAGTACTTC. The encoded protein is CASSEIPTSIYEQYF.

V usage is TRBV5-4 and J usage is TRBJ2-5, with D perhaps TRBD1 (8 bases). CDR1 is SGHNT and CDR2 is YYREEE in the germline V gene (reference sequence). The CDR3 totals 14 residues. The V and J ends lost 3 bases and 5 bases respectively, with 14 bases between them. CDR3 region: CASSSTGEGETQYF. In DNA form, the CDR3 reads TGTGCCAGCAGCTCGACAGGGGAGGGCGAGACCCAGTACTTC.

V is TRBV2 and J is TRBJ1-1; D is uncertain. Germline loops: CDR1 SNHLY, CDR2 FYNNEI. Trimming took 2 bases from V and 0 from J, leaving 4 bases between them. The CDR3 length is 13 residues. DNA of the CDR3: TGTGCCAGCAGTGAATACATGAACACTGAAGCTTTCTTT. Amino acids: CASSEYMNTEAFF.

The V gene is TRBV30, the J gene TRBJ1-3; D might be TRBD1 (6 bases). V dropped 4 bases and J dropped 4 bases, with 8 bases sitting between them. The CDR3 runs to 12 residues. Germline CDR1 GTSNPN, CDR2 SVGIG (reference sequence). CDR3 region: CAWTGVGNTIYF. The CDR3 DNA reads as TGTGCCTGGACAGGGGTCGGAAACACCATATATTTT.

The rearrangement joins TRBV9 to TRBJ2-7, with TRBD2 matching 7 bases. Germline V gene data show CDR1 as SGDLS and CDR2 as YYNGEE. The V and J ends lost 0 bases and 1 base, in that order; junction bases with no gene match: 4. The CDR3 runs 15 residues. Here the CDR3 reads CASSVGASGSYEQYF. The CDR3, as DNA: TGTGCCAGCAGCGTAGGGGCTAGCGGATCCTACGAGCAGTACTTC.

The V call is TRBV7-9, the J call TRBJ2-7, with TRBD2 matching over 7 bases. With V trimmed by 5 bases and J by 5 bases, 9 bases remained unmatched. The CDR3 consists of 14 residues. Germline assignment: CDR1 SEHNR and CDR2 FQNEAQ (reference sequence). The DNA for the CDR3 is TGTGCCAGCAGCCCCCCCACTAGCGTCGACGAGCAGTACTTC. This sequence encodes CASSPPTSVDEQYF.